Below, 17 T cell receptor beta chains from the same sample are listed, as sequenced in a study of shared clonotypes between healthy human individuals. The data were produced by immunoSEQ multiplex PCR, yet TCRdb's version contains in-frame clones alone and is incomplete. The repertoire consists of 1.5 million to 1.9 million clones, with under 99% occurring once and the leading ten covering roughly 0.4%. Material for sequencing was naive CD4+ T cells sorted from blood. Subset given: CD45RA+ positively selected. Every receptor here comes from a young man in good health.

J is TRBJ1-5 and V is TRBV28, with D possibly matching TRBD1 (5 bases). Germline lookup yields CDR1 MDHEN and CDR2 SYDVKM. This CDR3 is built from 15 residues. Trimming cost V 6 bases and J 3 bases, with 15 bases left between them. The CDR3 spells CASRFRDLYNQPQHF. CDR3 bases: TGTGCCAGCAGGTTCAGGGACCTTTACAATCAGCCCCAGCATTTT.

The gene calls are TRBV5-8 and TRBJ2-6; possible D gene TRBD1, 5 bases. CDR1 and CDR2 from the germline V gene are SGHTS and YDEGEE. The CDR3 has 15 residues. Trimming removed 4 bases at V and 0 bases at J, with 8 bases between. The CDR3 loop reads CASSPGNSGANVLTF. The CDR3, as DNA: TGTGCCAGCAGCCCAGGGAACTCTGGGGCCAACGTCCTGACTTTC.

CDR3: CASSSSRDLAQYF. The DNA for the CDR3 is TGTGCCAGCAGTTCCTCCCGGGATCTTGCGCAGTATTTT. The genes are TRBV27 and TRBJ2-3; TRBD2 is a possible D gene (5 bases). The ends were cut back, 4 bases at V and 10 bases at J, with 15 bases in the middle. The CDR3 has 13 amino acids. Germline V lookup: CDR1 MNHEY, CDR2 SMNVEV (reference sequence).

The chain uses TRBV18 and TRBJ2-6, with 7 positions matching TRBD1. Germline V CDR1 and CDR2: KGHSH, LQKENI. Trimming took 3 bases from V and 0 from J; bases not matched to a gene: 14. This CDR3 contains 20 residues. The CDR3 region is CASSPFLFRDSHSGANVLTF. The CDR3 DNA follows: TGTGCCAGCTCACCGTTCCTTTTTAGGGACAGCCACTCTGGGGCCAACGTCCTGACTTTC. The full variable domain, with the rest looked up from reference TRBV18 and TRBJ2-6, is NAGVMQNPRHLVRRRGQEARLRCSPMKGHSHVYWYRQLPEEGLKFMVYLQKENIIDESGMPKERFSAEFPKEGPSILRIQQVVRGDSAAYFCASSPFLFRDSHSGANVLTFGAGSRLTVL.

The rearrangement joins TRBV7-2 to TRBJ2-5; D may be TRBD2 (5 bases). Trimming took off 3 bases at V and 5 bases at J, with 7 bases between the two ends. The CDR3 is made up of 12 amino acids. Germline CDR1 is SGHTA and CDR2 is FQGNSA. The CDR3 DNA is TGTGCCAGCAGCTTCCAGCGGGAGACCCAGTACTTC. Encoded protein: CASSFQRETQYF.

The V call is TRBV5-1, the J call TRBJ2-7; D might be TRBD2 (6 bases). CDR1 is SGHRS and CDR2 is YFSETQ in the germline V gene. CDR3 length equals 14 residues. Trimming took 3 bases from V and 4 from J, leaving 14 bases between them. CDR3 in amino acids: CASSSSGTLYEQYF. CDR3 DNA: TGCGCCAGCAGCTCCTCCGGGACTCTATACGAGCAGTACTTC.

J is TRBJ2-7 and V is TRBV5-4; TRBD2 matches at 8 bases. The V gene's germline CDR1 is SGHNT and CDR2 YYREEE (reference sequence). V lost 4 bases to trimming and J lost 1 base; unmatched junction nucleotides: 10. The length of the CDR3 is 16 residues. The CDR3 region has the DNA TGTGCCAGCAGCGCCCGGGGGGGAAGTCCATCCTACGAGCAGTACTTC. Translated, it gives CASSARGGSPSYEQYF.

Comments on this clone: The same CDR3 arises from other DNA sequences in this sample as well. This chain uses TRBV2 with TRBJ1-2; no definite D call. Germline CDR1 SNHLY, CDR2 FYNNEI. The CDR3 totals 10 residues. V gave up 6 bases and J gave up 6 bases, with 5 bases separating them. The CDR3 nucleotides are TGTGCCAGCAGAGTCGATGGCTACACCTTC. It yields the protein CASRVDGYTF.

The chain couples TRBV10-2 to TRBJ2-2; 7 bases align to TRBD1. CDR3 length: 15 amino acids. J lost 0 bases, V lost 7 bases, and 5 bases had no gene match. Germline V gene lookup returns CDR1 WSHSY and CDR2 SAAADI. The CDR3 loop reads CASTSDRTNTGELFF. DNA of the CDR3: TGCGCCAGCACCTCGGACAGGACGAACACCGGGGAGCTGTTTTTT.

This clone was observed a single time. The chain has TRBV5-6 and TRBJ1-4, with D unclear. CDR1 and CDR2 (germline): SGHDT, YYEEEE. Trimming removed 4 bases from V and 4 bases from J, with 11 bases in between. The CDR3 is 14 residues long. The CDR3 coding sequence is TGTGCCAGCAGCCCCGGGTTTGATAATGAAAAACTGTTTTTT. Protein: CASSPGFDNEKLFF.

This clone occurred once. The V call is TRBV10-3, the J call TRBJ2-7, with 8 bases matching TRBD2. Germline V gives CDR1 ENHRY, CDR2 SYGVKD. CDR3 size: 13 residues. The J segment lost 3 bases and the V segment lost 7 bases, leaving 5 bases of the junction unmatched. The CDR3 here is CAITKREHYEQYF. The CDR3 nucleotides are TGTGCCATCACCAAGCGGGAGCACTACGAGCAGTACTTC.

This clone was seen just once. The genes are TRBV5-6 and TRBJ2-7; no clear D gene. V was cut by 0 bases and J by 0 bases, with 16 bases left in between. This CDR3 is 17 amino acids long. Germline lookup yields CDR1 SGHDT and CDR2 YYEEEE. CDR3 amino acids: CASSLVTRGISSYEQYF. The CDR3 nucleotides read TGTGCCAGCAGCTTGGTCACTCGTGGAATTAGCTCCTACGAGCAGTACTTC.

The chain recombines TRBV14 with TRBJ2-1; TRBD2 matches 9 bases. The trim removed 1 base at V and 6 bases at J, leaving 4 bases unmatched. The CDR3 runs 15 residues. Looked up from germline, CDR1 is SGHDN and CDR2 is FVKESK. This chain's CDR3 is CASSQGGRASNEQFF. DNA of the CDR3: TGTGCCAGCAGCCAAGGCGGGAGGGCCAGCAATGAGCAGTTCTTC.

The chain couples TRBV4-2 to TRBJ2-5; 11 nucleotides align to TRBD2. Germline loops: CDR1 LGHNA, CDR2 YNFKEQ. J lost 5 bases, V lost 0 bases, and 11 bases had no gene match. This CDR3 has 18 amino acids. Here the CDR3 reads CASSQDWASGRSWETQYF. DNA of the CDR3: TGTGCCAGCAGCCAAGATTGGGCTAGCGGGAGGAGTTGGGAGACCCAGTACTTC.

The rearrangement uses TRBV6-5 and TRBJ1-3; unclear D gene. CDR1 and CDR2 (germline): MNHEY, SVGAGI. This CDR3 region has 13 residues. CDR3 sequence: CASQRNSGNTIYF. The CDR3 bases are TGTGCGTCCCAACGAAACTCTGGAAACACCATATATTTT.

The chain recombines TRBV7-8 with TRBJ1-1; possible D gene TRBD1, 6 bases. CDR1 and CDR2 (germline): SGHVS, FQNEAQ. V was shortened by 2 bases and J by 1 base, with 14 bases between the two germline ends. The CDR3 loop spans 16 amino acids. CDR3 sequence (DNA): TGTGCCAGCAGCTTAACATCCGGGACAAAGAACACTGAAGCTTTCTTT. Its translation is CASSLTSGTKNTEAFF. Based on the CDR3 plus reference TRBV7-8 and TRBJ1-1, the full variable domain is GAGVSQSPRYKVAKRGQDVALRCDPISGHVSLFWYQQALGQGPEFLTYFQNEAQLDKSGLPSDRFFAERPEGSVSTLKIQRTQQEDSAVYLCASSLTSGTKNTEAFFGQGTRLTVV.

The CDR3, as DNA: TGTGCCTGGAGTGTACGCCGGAACTTAGCTAACTATGGCTACACCTTC. It codes for CAWSVRRNLANYGYTF. The chain recombines TRBV30 with TRBJ1-2; D is undetermined. V was clipped by 0 bases and J by 0 bases, with 14 bases between them. The germline CDR1 and CDR2 sequences are GTSNPN and SVGIG (reference sequence). This CDR3 spans 16 amino acids. Based on the CDR3 plus reference TRBV30 and TRBJ1-2, the full variable domain is SQTIHQWPATLVQPVGSPLSLECTVEGTSNPNLYWYRQAAGRGLQLLFYSVGIGQISSEVPQNLSASRPQDRQFILSSKKLLLSDSGFYLCAWSVRRNLANYGYTFGSGTRLTVV.